A single TCR beta chain is shown here with its context. Germline V gives CDR1 MGHRA, CDR2 YSYEKL. V lost 1 base and J 8 bases, leaving 17 bases between the germline ends. This CDR3 is 15 amino acids long. The data stem from a study of blood T cell repertoires in COVID-19. Produced via immunoSEQ multiplex PCR; TCRdb's table is partial and in-frame only. In the table there are roughly 220,000 clones, around 89% of which are singletons. The chain recombines TRBV4-1 with TRBJ1-2, with D possibly matching TRBD1 (5 bases). The sequence was obtained from a woman aged 30 to 39 who had recovered from COVID-19. Sequencing was performed on PBMCs or T cells enriched from blood (not recorded which). The CDR3 DNA sequence: TGCGCCAGCAGCCAAGTCCGGGGGGGATTTGAGGGCTACACCTTC. This sequence encodes CASSQVRGGFEGYTF.